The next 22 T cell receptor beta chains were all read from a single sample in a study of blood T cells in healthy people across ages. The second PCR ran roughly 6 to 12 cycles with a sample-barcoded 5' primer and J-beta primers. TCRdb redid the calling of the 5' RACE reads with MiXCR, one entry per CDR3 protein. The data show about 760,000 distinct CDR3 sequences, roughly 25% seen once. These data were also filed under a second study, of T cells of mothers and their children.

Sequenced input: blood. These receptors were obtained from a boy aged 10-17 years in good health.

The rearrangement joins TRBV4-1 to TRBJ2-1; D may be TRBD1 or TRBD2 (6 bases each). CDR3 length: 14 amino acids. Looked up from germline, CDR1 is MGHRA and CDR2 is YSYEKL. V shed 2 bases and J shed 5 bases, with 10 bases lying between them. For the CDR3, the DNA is TGCGCCAGCAGCCAACGGGGGCCCCACAATGAGCAGTTCTTC. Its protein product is CASSQRGPHNEQFF.

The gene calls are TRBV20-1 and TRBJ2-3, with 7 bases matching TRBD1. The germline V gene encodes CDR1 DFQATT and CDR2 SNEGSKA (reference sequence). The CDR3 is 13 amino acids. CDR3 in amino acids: CIPRDSHTDTQYF. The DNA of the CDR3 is TGCATTCCCCGGGACAGCCATACAGATACGCAGTATTTT.

The CDR3 DNA reads TGTGCCAGCACCCCTGGGACAGCAAATGAAAAACTGTTTTTT. Translated, it gives CASTPGTANEKLFF. V gene TRBV28 combines with J gene TRBJ1-4, with 7 bases fitting TRBD1. CDR3 length: 14 amino acids. The ends lost 7 bases at V and 5 bases at J; junction bases unmatched: 7. In germline, CDR1 is MDHEN, CDR2 SYDVKM. Looking up the rest from reference TRBV28 and TRBJ1-4 gives the full variable domain: DVKVTQSSRYLVKRTGEKVFLECVQDMDHENMFWYRQDPGLGLRLIYFSYDVKMKEKGDIPEGYSVSREKKERFSLILESASTNQTSMYLCASTPGTANEKLFFGSGTQLSVL.

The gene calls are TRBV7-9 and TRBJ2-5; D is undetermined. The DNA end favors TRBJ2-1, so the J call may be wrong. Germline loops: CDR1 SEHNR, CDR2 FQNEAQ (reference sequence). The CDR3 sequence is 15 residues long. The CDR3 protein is CASSRDPSGYNEQFF. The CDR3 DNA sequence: TGTGCCAGCAGCCGAGATCCCTCGGGCTACAATGAGCAGTTCTTC.

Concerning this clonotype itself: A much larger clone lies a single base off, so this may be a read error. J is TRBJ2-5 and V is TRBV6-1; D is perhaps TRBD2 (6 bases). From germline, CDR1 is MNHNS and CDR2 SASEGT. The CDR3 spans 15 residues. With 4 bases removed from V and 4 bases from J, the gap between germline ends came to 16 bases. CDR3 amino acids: CASSVRLAIRETQYF. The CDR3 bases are TGTGCCAGCAGTGTTCGGCTAGCGATTCGAGAGACCCAGTACTTC.

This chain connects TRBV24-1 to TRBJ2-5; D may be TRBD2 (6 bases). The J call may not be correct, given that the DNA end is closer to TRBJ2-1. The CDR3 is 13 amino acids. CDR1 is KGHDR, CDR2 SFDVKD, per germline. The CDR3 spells CATSDLGGNEQFF. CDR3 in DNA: TGTGCCACCAGTGATTTGGGAGGGAATGAGCAGTTCTTC.

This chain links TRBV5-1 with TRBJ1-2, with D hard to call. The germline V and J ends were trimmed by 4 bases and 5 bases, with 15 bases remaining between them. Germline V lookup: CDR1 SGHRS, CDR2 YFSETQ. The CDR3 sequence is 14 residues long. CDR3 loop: CASSPEGSGYGYTF. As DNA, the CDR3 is TGCGCCAGCAGCCCCGAGGGATCCGGGTATGGCTACACCTTC.

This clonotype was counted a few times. The CDR3 loop is CASSLRASEQETQYF. The CDR3 bases are TGTGCCAGCAGCTTGCGGGCTAGCGAACAAGAGACCCAGTACTTC. The V and J genes are TRBV11-1 and TRBJ2-5; D might be TRBD2 (6 bases). Per germline, CDR1 SGHAT and CDR2 FQDESV (reference sequence). Trimming stripped 3 bases from V and 2 bases from J, with 13 bases between. This CDR3 is 15 amino acids long.

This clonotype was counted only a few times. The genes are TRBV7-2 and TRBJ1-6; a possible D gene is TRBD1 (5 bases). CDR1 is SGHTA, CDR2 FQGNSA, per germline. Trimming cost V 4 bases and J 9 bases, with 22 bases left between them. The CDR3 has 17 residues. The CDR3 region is CASSSKSRTIRPSPLHF. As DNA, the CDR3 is TGTGCCAGCAGCTCGAAATCTCGGACAATTCGGCCTTCACCCCTCCACTTT.

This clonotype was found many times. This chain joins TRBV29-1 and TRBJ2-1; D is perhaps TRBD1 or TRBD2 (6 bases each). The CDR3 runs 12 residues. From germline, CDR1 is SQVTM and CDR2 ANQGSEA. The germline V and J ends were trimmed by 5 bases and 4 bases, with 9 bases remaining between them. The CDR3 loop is CSVRGTYNEQFF. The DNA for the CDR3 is TGCAGCGTTAGGGGGACTTACAATGAGCAGTTCTTC.

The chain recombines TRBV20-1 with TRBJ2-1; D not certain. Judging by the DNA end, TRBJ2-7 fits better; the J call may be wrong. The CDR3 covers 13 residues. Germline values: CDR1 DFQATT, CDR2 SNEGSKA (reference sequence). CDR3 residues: CSAFDGVSYEQYF. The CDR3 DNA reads TGCAGTGCTTTCGACGGAGTATCCTACGAGCAGTACTTC.

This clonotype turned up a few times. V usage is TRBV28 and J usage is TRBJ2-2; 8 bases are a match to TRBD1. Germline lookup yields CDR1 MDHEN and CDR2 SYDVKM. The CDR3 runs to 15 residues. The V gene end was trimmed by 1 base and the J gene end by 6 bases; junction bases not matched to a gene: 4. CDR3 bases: TGTGCCAGCAGTTTATATCAGGGGGCTTCCGGGGAGCTGTTTTTT. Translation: CASSLYQGASGELFF.

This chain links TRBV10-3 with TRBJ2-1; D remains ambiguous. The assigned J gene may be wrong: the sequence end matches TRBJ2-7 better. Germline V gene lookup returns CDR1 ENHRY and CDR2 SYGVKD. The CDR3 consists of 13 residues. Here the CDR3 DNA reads TGTGCCATCAGTGAGTCAGGGCCCTACGAGCAGTACTTC. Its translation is CAISESGPYEQYF.

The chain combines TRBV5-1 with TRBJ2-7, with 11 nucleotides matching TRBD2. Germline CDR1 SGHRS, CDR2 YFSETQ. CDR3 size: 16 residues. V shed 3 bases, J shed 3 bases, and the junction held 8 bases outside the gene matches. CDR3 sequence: CASSWNPGTSGYEQYF. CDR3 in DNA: TGCGCCAGCAGCTGGAACCCCGGGACTAGCGGCTACGAGCAGTACTTC.

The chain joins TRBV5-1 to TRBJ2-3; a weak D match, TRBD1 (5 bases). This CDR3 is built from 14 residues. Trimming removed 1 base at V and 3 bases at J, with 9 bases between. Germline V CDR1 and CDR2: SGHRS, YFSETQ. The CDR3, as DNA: TGCGCCAGCAGCTTGAGCTCAGGGACAGATACGCAGTATTTT. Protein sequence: CASSLSSGTDTQYF.

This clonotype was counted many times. The CDR3 region has the DNA TGTGCCAGCAGTTTCGGGACAGGTTCCTACGAGCAGTACTTC. Protein product: CASSFGTGSYEQYF. The rearrangement joins TRBV12-3 or TRBV12-4 to TRBJ2-7; 8 nucleotides match TRBD1. The CDR3 spans 14 residues. V trimming: 3 bases; J trimming: 1 base; junction bases outside the gene matches: 2.

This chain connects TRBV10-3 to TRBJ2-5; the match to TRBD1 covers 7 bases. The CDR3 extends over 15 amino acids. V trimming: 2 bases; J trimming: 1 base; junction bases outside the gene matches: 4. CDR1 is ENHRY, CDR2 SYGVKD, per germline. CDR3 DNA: TGTGCCATCAGTGAGCCACGGACAGGCCAAGAGACCCAGTACTTC. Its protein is CAISEPRTGQETQYF.

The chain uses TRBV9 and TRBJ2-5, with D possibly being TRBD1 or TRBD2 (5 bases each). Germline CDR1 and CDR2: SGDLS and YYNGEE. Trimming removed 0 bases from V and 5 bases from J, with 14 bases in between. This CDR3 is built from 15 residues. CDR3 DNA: TGTGCCAGCAGCGTAGGAGGGGCCGTGGGGGAGACCCAGTACTTC. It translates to CASSVGGAVGETQYF.

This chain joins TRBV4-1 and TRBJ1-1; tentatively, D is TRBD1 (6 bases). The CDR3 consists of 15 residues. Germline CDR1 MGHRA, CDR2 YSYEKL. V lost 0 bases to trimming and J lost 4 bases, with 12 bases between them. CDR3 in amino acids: CASSQELRGATEAFF. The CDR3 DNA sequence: TGCGCCAGCAGCCAAGAACTCCGGGGGGCCACTGAAGCTTTCTTT.

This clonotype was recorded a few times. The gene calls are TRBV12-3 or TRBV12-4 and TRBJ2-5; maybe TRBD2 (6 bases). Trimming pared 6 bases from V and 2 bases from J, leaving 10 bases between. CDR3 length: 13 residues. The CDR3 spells CASRASVQETQYF. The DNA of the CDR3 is TGTGCCAGCAGGGCTAGCGTTCAAGAGACCCAGTACTTC.

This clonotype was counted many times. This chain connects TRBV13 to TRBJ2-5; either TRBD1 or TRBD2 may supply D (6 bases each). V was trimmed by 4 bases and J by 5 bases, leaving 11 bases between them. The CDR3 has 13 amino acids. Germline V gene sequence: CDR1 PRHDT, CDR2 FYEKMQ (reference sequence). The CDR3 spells CASSSIGGETQYF. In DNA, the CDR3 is TGTGCCAGCAGCTCCATAGGGGGGGAGACCCAGTACTTC.

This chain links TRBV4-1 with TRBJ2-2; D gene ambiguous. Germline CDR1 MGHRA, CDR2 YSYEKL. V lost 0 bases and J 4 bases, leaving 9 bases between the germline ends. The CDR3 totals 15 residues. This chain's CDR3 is CASSQDMGGTGELFF. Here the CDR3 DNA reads TGCGCCAGCAGCCAAGATATGGGCGGCACCGGGGAGCTGTTTTTT.